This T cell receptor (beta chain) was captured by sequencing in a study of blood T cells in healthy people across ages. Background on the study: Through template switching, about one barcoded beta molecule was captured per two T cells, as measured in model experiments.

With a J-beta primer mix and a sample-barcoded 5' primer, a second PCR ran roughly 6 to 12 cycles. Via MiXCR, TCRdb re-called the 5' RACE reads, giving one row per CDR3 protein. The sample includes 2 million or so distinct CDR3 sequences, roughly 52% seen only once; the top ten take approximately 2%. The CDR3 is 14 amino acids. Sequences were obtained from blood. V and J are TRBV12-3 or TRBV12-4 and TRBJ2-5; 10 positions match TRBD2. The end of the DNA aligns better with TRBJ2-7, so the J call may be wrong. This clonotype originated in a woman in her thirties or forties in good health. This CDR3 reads CASTIAGGPYEQYF. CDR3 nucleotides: TGTGCCAGCACGATAGCGGGGGGTCCCTACGAGCAGTACTTC.